These 14 T cell receptor beta chains were all obtained from the same sample, sequenced in a study of radiation and T cells in renal cell carcinoma (TCRdb year 2020). The method was the immunoSEQ multiplex PCR assay. This is the immuneACCESS table as TCRdb keeps it, with only in-frame sequences that have V and J called. A part of the clones is gone; compared with another copy, unresolved V genes explain less than half, and the rest is unexplained. The sample table lists about 49,000 clones, 65% to 90% of them with a count of one. The ten top clones hold under 35% of the sample. The sample's time point label is to be understood as: baseline pretreatment blood. In light of the paper, this sample's treatment or condition label describes: 15 Gy SBRT to primary tumor, nephrectomy 4 weeks later. This specimen was blood, taken from a patient whose treatment included radiotherapy and nephrectomy. The receptors were sampled from an older woman with renal cell carcinoma.

This chain joins TRBV7-9 and TRBJ2-7, with 12 bases identical to TRBD2. Per germline, CDR1 SEHNR and CDR2 FQNEAQ (reference sequence). The length of the CDR3 is 15 residues. Trimming took 5 bases from V and 5 from J; bases not matched to a gene: 7. This CDR3 reads CASSPSGGAADEQYF. In DNA, the CDR3 is TGTGCCAGCAGCCCTAGCGGGGGGGCCGCGGACGAGCAGTACTTC.

This clone showed up just a few times. The V gene is TRBV7-6, the J gene TRBJ1-1; no reliable D call. CDR3 size: 13 residues. V gave up 0 bases and J gave up 3 bases, with 5 bases separating them. In germline, CDR1 is SGHVS, CDR2 FNYEAQ. The CDR3 here is CASSLALDTEAFF. For the CDR3, the DNA is TGTGCCAGCAGCTTAGCGCTAGACACTGAAGCTTTCTTT. The full variable domain, completed using reference TRBV7-6 and TRBJ1-1, is GAGVSQSPRYKVTKRGQDVALRCDPISGHVSLYWYRQALGQGPEFLTYFNYEAQQDKSGLPNDRFSAERPEGSISTLTIQRTEQRDSAMYRCASSLALDTEAFFGQGTRLTVV.

This clone was seen once. This chain connects TRBV7-2 to TRBJ2-3, with D hard to call. The CDR3 runs to 17 residues. CDR1 is SGHTA and CDR2 is FQGNSA in the germline V gene. The V gene lost 4 bases and the J gene lost 0 bases, with 17 bases spanning the gap. CDR3 sequence: CASSSGLLNPSTDTQYF. The CDR3 coding sequence is TGTGCCAGCAGCTCCGGCCTTCTAAATCCTAGCACAGATACGCAGTATTTT. Variable domain in full (rest from reference TRBV7-2 and TRBJ2-3): GAGVSQSPSNKVTEKGKDVELRCDPISGHTALYWYRQSLGQGLEFLIYFQGNSAPDKSGLPSDRFSAERTGGSVSTLTIQRTQQEDSAVYLCASSSGLLNPSTDTQYFGPGTRLTVL.

The chain couples TRBV30 to TRBJ1-5; D gene uncertain. The CDR3 is made up of 12 amino acids. Trimming removed 6 bases at V and 3 bases at J, with 9 bases between. The V gene's germline CDR1 is GTSNPN and CDR2 SVGIG (reference sequence). Here the CDR3 DNA reads TGTGCCTGCTCAGATACCAATCAGCCCCAGCATTTT. It encodes CACSDTNQPQHF. The entire variable domain, with the rest obtained from reference TRBV30 and TRBJ1-5, is as follows: SQTIHQWPATLVQPVGSPLSLECTVEGTSNPNLYWYRQAAGRGLQLLFYSVGIGQISSEVPQNLSASRPQDRQFILSSKKLLLSDSGFYLCACSDTNQPQHFGDGTRLSIL.

The J gene is TRBJ1-6, the V gene TRBV6-6, with D unresolved. Germline loops: CDR1 MNHNY, CDR2 SVGAGI (reference sequence). With 0 bases removed from V and 7 bases from J, the gap between germline ends came to 10 bases. The CDR3 sequence is 15 residues long. The CDR3 nucleotides are TGTGCCAGCAGTTACTCGTCGGCGATGAATTCACCCCTCCACTTT. Translating gives CASSYSSAMNSPLHF.

The chain employs TRBV6-1 and TRBJ2-2, with TRBD2 as a possible D gene (6 bases). The CDR3 totals 13 residues. V lost 11 bases and J 5 bases, leaving 15 bases between the germline ends. Germline CDR1 MNHNS, CDR2 SASEGT. The CDR3 reads CASRGGSTGELFF. The CDR3 DNA is TGTGCCTCCCGGGGAGGCTCTACCGGGGAGCTGTTTTTT.

The chain recombines TRBV2 with TRBJ1-1, with a possible D match to TRBD1 (5 bases). Germline V lookup: CDR1 SNHLY, CDR2 FYNNEI. There are 14 residues in the CDR3. Trimming shortened V by 6 bases and J by 4 bases, and 15 bases separated the two germline ends. The CDR3 here is CASRIDSRGTEAFF. CDR3 DNA sequence: TGTGCCAGCAGGATCGACAGTCGAGGCACTGAAGCTTTCTTT.

V gene TRBV7-9 combines with J gene TRBJ1-2, with a weak D call TRBD1 (5 bases). The length of the CDR3 is 14 residues. Germline assignment: CDR1 SEHNR and CDR2 FQNEAQ (reference sequence). V was pared by 4 bases and J by 1 base, with 10 bases between. The CDR3 DNA reads as TGTGCCAGCAGCTCTTTCGACAGTAACTATGGCTACACCTTC. Its translation: CASSSFDSNYGYTF.

V usage is TRBV4-1 and J usage is TRBJ2-1; 10 bases align to TRBD2. Germline trimming cut 0 bases from V and 16 bases from J; bases unmatched to any gene: 9. The CDR3 runs to 14 residues. Germline V gene lookup returns CDR1 MGHRA and CDR2 YSYEKL. The CDR3 loop is CASSQDRLAGVNFF. In nucleotides, the CDR3 is TGCGCCAGCAGCCAAGATAGGCTAGCGGGAGTAAATTTCTTC.

The CDR3 reads CASSLASGGNYGYTF. The CDR3 DNA reads TGTGCCAGCAGCTTAGCTTCGGGGGGCAACTATGGCTACACCTTC. The V and J genes are TRBV7-2 and TRBJ1-2; D perhaps matches TRBD1 (6 bases). CDR1 is SGHTA and CDR2 is FQGNSA in the germline V gene. This CDR3 has 15 amino acids. V was trimmed by 0 bases and J by 2 bases, leaving 10 bases between them.

The chain employs TRBV6-1 and TRBJ1-1, with 8 nucleotides matching TRBD1. The V gene end was trimmed by 6 bases and the J gene end by 5 bases; junction bases not matched to a gene: 8. In germline, CDR1 is MNHNS, CDR2 SASEGT. The CDR3 is 14 amino acids. DNA of the CDR3: TGTGCCAGCAGGGCAGGGGGCTTGGTAACTGAAGCTTTCTTT. This encodes CASRAGGLVTEAFF.

CDR3 sequence reads: CASGLKGQPGETQYF. The CDR3, as DNA: TGTGCCAGTGGTCTCAAGGGTCAGCCGGGGGAGACCCAGTACTTC. The chain links TRBV19 to TRBJ2-5; TRBD2 is a possible D gene (5 bases). The V and J ends lost 8 bases and 5 bases respectively, with 21 bases between them. Looked up from germline, CDR1 is LNHDA and CDR2 is SQIVND (reference sequence). The CDR3 covers 15 residues.

V and J are TRBV19 and TRBJ1-5, with D perhaps TRBD1 (6 bases). The CDR3 extends over 18 amino acids. Germline CDR1 reads LNHDA; CDR2 reads SQIVND (reference sequence). Trimming pared 2 bases from V and 0 bases from J, leaving 17 bases between. Here the CDR3 reads CASSISRGQAYSNQPQHF. In DNA, the CDR3 is TGTGCCAGTAGTATATCCCGGGGGCAGGCCTATAGCAATCAGCCCCAGCATTTT. The full variable domain, completed using reference TRBV19 and TRBJ1-5, is DGGITQSPKYLFRKEGQNVTLSCEQNLNHDAMYWYRQDPGQGLRLIYYSQIVNDFQKGDIAEGYSVSREKKESFPLTVTSAQKNPTAFYLCASSISRGQAYSNQPQHFGDGTRLSIL.

J is TRBJ1-2 and V is TRBV7-5. TRBV7-5 is a recognized pseudogene. The CDR3 consists of 16 residues. CDR3 in DNA: TGTGTCAGAAGTGTGAGACCGAAGTTTCTTAACTATGGCTACACCTTC. Translated, it gives CVRSVRPKFLNYGYTF.